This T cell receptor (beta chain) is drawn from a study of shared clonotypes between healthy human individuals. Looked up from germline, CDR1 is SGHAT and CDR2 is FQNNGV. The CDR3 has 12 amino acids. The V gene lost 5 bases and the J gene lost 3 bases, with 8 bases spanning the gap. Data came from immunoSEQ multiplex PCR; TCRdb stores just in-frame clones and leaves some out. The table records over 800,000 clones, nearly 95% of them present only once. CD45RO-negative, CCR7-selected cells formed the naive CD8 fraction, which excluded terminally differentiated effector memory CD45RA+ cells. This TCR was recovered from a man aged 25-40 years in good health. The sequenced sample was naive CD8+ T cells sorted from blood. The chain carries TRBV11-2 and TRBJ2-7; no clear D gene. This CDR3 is CASSAAIYEQYF. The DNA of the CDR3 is TGTGCCAGCAGCGCTGCCATCTACGAGCAGTACTTC.